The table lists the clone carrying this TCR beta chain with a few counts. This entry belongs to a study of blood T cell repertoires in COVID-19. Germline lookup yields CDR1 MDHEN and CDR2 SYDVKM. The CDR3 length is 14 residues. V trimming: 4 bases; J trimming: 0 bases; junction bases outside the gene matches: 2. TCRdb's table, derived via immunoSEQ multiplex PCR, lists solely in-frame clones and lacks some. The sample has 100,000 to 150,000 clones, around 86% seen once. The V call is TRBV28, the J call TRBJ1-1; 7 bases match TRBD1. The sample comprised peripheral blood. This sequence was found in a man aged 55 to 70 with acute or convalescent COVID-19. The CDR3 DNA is TGTGCCAGCAGTTACAGGGGAATGAACACTGAAGCTTTCTTT. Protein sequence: CASSYRGMNTEAFF.